This TCR beta chain was sequenced in a study of post-analysis software for immune sequencing data. With regard to this clonotype: Its specificity is not known.

Findings of the study overall: Several TRBV segments occurring more often in patients than controls included TRBV5-6, TRBV5-1 and TRBV20-1.

The ends were cut back, 4 bases at V and 12 bases at J, with 15 bases in the middle. The germline gives CDR1 SGHVS, CDR2 FNYEAQ. The CDR3 totals 12 residues. TCR beta libraries were prepared from cDNA with unique molecular identifiers. TCRdb used MiXCR to reprocess the PCR reads, holding one entry per CDR3 protein. The data show over 300,000 distinct CDR3 sequences, with approximately 38% seen just once and about an eighth held by the top ten. Sequencing was carried out using blood. This sequence joins TRBV7-6 and TRBJ1-2; TRBD1 is a possible D gene (5 bases). The source of this sequence is a girl aged 10 to 17 with multiple sclerosis. CDR3 loop: CASSSPWGNHTF. The CDR3 DNA reads as TGTGCCAGCAGCTCTCCCTGGGGGAACCACACCTTC.